Following are 29 T cell receptor beta chains from one sample sequenced in a study of blood T cell repertoires in COVID-19. TCRdb's copy holds only in-frame clones and misses some; the assay was immunoSEQ multiplex PCR. The sample carries 200,000 to 250,000 clones, approximately 91% recorded once. Sequencing used peripheral blood. All receptors derive from a man aged 55 to 69 who had recovered from COVID-19.

The chain employs TRBV23-1 and TRBJ1-5; no reliable D call. TRBV23-1 is an ORF for which the function is uncertain. The CDR3 length is 16 residues. V dropped 7 bases and J dropped 5 bases, with 21 bases sitting between them. The CDR3, as DNA: TGCGCCAGCATTGACCATCCTTCAGGTCCCGATCAGCCCCAGCATTTT. Translated: CASIDHPSGPDQPQHF.

J is TRBJ1-1 and V is TRBV10-3; TRBD1 is a possible D gene (5 bases). CDR1 is ENHRY, CDR2 SYGVKD, per germline. CDR3 length: 13 residues. V lost 4 bases and J lost 1, with 7 bases in between. The chain's CDR3 is CAISVGQNTEAFF. The DNA of the CDR3 is TGTGCCATCAGTGTGGGGCAGAACACTGAAGCTTTCTTT.

The V call is TRBV4-3, the J call TRBJ2-7, with a possible D match to TRBD1 (7 bases). Trimming left V 1 base short and J 5 bases short, with 15 bases between. This CDR3 region has 15 residues. Germline loops: CDR1 LGHNA, CDR2 YSLEER. This CDR3 is CASSQGAGGRDEQYF. CDR3 DNA sequence: TGCGCCAGCAGCCAAGGCGCAGGGGGGCGGGACGAGCAGTACTTC.

The genes are TRBV2 and TRBJ2-4; the match to TRBD1 covers 7 bases. CDR1 is SNHLY and CDR2 is FYNNEI in the germline V gene. The CDR3 totals 13 residues. J gave up 12 bases and V 7 bases, and 12 bases lay outside the gene matches. The CDR3 protein is CASNQDPGGSQYF. CDR3 in DNA: TGTGCCAGCAATCAGGACCCAGGGGGAAGTCAGTACTTC.

This clone was seen only a few times. The chain has TRBV6-2 or TRBV6-3 and TRBJ2-1; D not resolved. V was pared by 0 bases and J by 0 bases, with 9 bases between. The CDR3 runs 16 residues. The germline V gene has CDR1 MNHEY and CDR2 SVGEGT. DNA for the CDR3: TGTGCCAGCAGTTACTCAACCCTGAGCTCCTACAATGAGCAGTTCTTC. This gives the protein CASSYSTLSSYNEQFF.

The chain links TRBV29-1 to TRBJ2-5; no reliable D call. The germline CDR1 and CDR2 sequences are SQVTM and ANQGSEA. The CDR3 has 12 residues. V gave up 6 bases and J gave up 0 bases, with 8 bases separating them. CDR3 nucleotide sequence: TGCAGCGTGAGGTACAACCAAGAGACCCAGTACTTC. It codes for CSVRYNQETQYF.

This sequence joins TRBV5-4 and TRBJ1-3; the match to TRBD1 covers 10 bases. V lost 0 bases and J lost 0; bases outside the gene matches: 3. The CDR3 totals 17 residues. Germline assignment: CDR1 SGHNT and CDR2 YYREEE (reference sequence). The CDR3 DNA is TGTGCCAGCAGCTTGGCCCGGGACAGGGGCTCTGGAAACACCATATATTTT. Its translation is CASSLARDRGSGNTIYF.

V usage is TRBV6-5 and J usage is TRBJ2-3, with D possibly matching TRBD2 (5 bases). The V gene lost 7 bases and the J gene lost 3 bases, with 11 bases spanning the gap. Germline CDR1 reads MNHEY; CDR2 reads SVGAGI. CDR3 length equals 13 residues. CDR3 nucleotides: TGTGCCAGCAAACTAGTGTTGACAGATACGCAGTATTTT. It yields the protein CASKLVLTDTQYF.

The chain has TRBV6-1 and TRBJ2-1; maybe TRBD1 (6 bases). The CDR3 is 14 amino acids. Per germline, CDR1 MNHNS and CDR2 SASEGT. V lost 0 bases to trimming and J lost 8 bases, with 11 bases between them. The CDR3 loop is CASSEAGGHYEQFF. DNA for the CDR3: TGTGCCAGCAGTGAAGCAGGGGGTCACTATGAGCAGTTCTTC.

This chain uses TRBV7-2 with TRBJ2-1, with 7 nucleotides matching TRBD2. In germline, CDR1 is SGHTA, CDR2 FQGNSA. The V gene end was trimmed by 6 bases and the J gene end by 0 bases; junction bases not matched to a gene: 5. CDR3 length equals 15 residues. The CDR3 nucleotides read TGTGCCAGCAGTCTGATAGCGGGCTCCTACAATGAGCAGTTCTTC. It codes for CASSLIAGSYNEQFF.

The chain uses TRBV4-2 and TRBJ2-1; 12 bases match TRBD1. V lost 0 bases to trimming and J lost 6 bases; unmatched junction nucleotides: 15. CDR1 is LGHNA, CDR2 YNFKEQ, per germline. The CDR3 contains 20 residues. This CDR3 is CASSQEGSRYRDRGLNEQFF. The DNA for the CDR3 is TGTGCCAGCAGCCAAGAAGGTTCCAGGTACCGGGACAGGGGGCTCAATGAGCAGTTCTTC.

The V and J genes are TRBV7-9 and TRBJ2-1; D is possibly TRBD2 (6 bases). The length of the CDR3 is 17 residues. Deletions cut 5 bases from V and 8 bases from J, with 25 bases between. Germline V lookup: CDR1 SEHNR, CDR2 FQNEAQ (reference sequence). The CDR3 coding sequence is TGTGCCAGCAGCCCCGTGATAAGCGGGCCAAGGGCCCATGAGCAGTTCTTC. Its protein product is CASSPVISGPRAHEQFF.

This chain connects TRBV10-3 to TRBJ2-7; 7 bases match TRBD2. This CDR3 contains 14 residues. J lost 1 base, V lost 7 bases, and 7 bases had no gene match. Germline CDR1 reads ENHRY; CDR2 reads SYGVKD. In DNA form, the CDR3 reads TGTGCCATCAAGCGGGACGCAGGATCCTACGAGCAGTACTTC. It is translated as CAIKRDAGSYEQYF.

The chain carries TRBV6-5 and TRBJ2-7; 11 bases are a match to TRBD1. Germline loops: CDR1 MNHEY, CDR2 SVGAGI. The CDR3 is 15 amino acids. Trimming cost V 10 bases and J 4 bases; bases outside gene matches: 12. CDR3 bases: TGTGCCACTAGCAGTCCCGGGACAGGGGGGTACGAGCAGTACTTC. Translated, it gives CATSSPGTGGYEQYF.

The chain links TRBV21-1 to TRBJ1-3. TRBV21-1 is assigned pseudogene status. The CDR3 runs to 15 residues. The CDR3 region has the DNA TGTGCCATCCTATGGGGGGATTCGTCGGGAAACACCATATATTTT. This sequence encodes CAILWGDSSGNTIYF.

Only one count was recorded for this clone. The CDR3 DNA is TGTGCCAGCAGCCCATCCGGGACAGGGTACAATGAGCAGTTCTTC. Translating gives CASSPSGTGYNEQFF. The chain employs TRBV7-3 and TRBJ2-1, with 9 bases aligning to TRBD1. Losses at the gene ends were 5 bases for V and 4 bases for J; bases not matched to a gene: 6. The V gene's germline CDR1 is SGHTA and CDR2 FQGTGA. The CDR3 has 15 residues.

The chain joins TRBV28 to TRBJ2-6; no clear D gene. The CDR3 extends over 14 amino acids. In germline, CDR1 is MDHEN, CDR2 SYDVKM. With 4 bases removed from V and 0 bases from J, the gap between germline ends came to 4 bases. The CDR3 region is CASSSVSGANVLTF. CDR3 bases: TGTGCCAGCAGTTCCGTCTCTGGGGCCAACGTCCTGACTTTC. Variable domain in full (rest from reference TRBV28 and TRBJ2-6): DVKVTQSSRYLVKRTGEKVFLECVQDMDHENMFWYRQDPGLGLRLIYFSYDVKMKEKGDIPEGYSVSREKKERFSLILESASTNQTSMYLCASSSVSGANVLTFGAGSRLTVL.

The chain couples TRBV6-5 to TRBJ2-1, with TRBD1 as a possible D gene (5 bases). The CDR3 runs 13 residues. V was trimmed by 4 bases and J by 9 bases, leaving 13 bases between them. Per the germline V gene, CDR1 is MNHEY and CDR2 is SVGAGI. The CDR3 loop is CASSSQGSGEQFF. CDR3 DNA: TGTGCCAGCAGTTCTCAGGGTTCCGGTGAGCAGTTCTTC.

The J gene is TRBJ2-7, the V gene TRBV6-2 or TRBV6-3, with 13 positions matching TRBD2. Germline loops: CDR1 MNHEY, CDR2 SVGEGT. V gave up 2 bases and J gave up 0 bases; unmatched junction bases: 10. The CDR3 length is 19 residues. CDR3 bases: TGTGCCAGCAGTTACAGTCCGGGACTAGCGGGGAGGAGCTCCTACGAGCAGTACTTC. It specifies CASSYSPGLAGRSSYEQYF.

V is TRBV9 and J is TRBJ1-2; D gene unclear. V was cut by 3 bases and J by 4 bases, with 16 bases left in between. The CDR3 is made up of 15 amino acids. Germline V lookup: CDR1 SGDLS, CDR2 YYNGEE. In nucleotides, the CDR3 is TGTGCCAGCAGCGCCGGGGAGCATCCTCTCTATGGCTACACCTTC. This translates into CASSAGEHPLYGYTF.

V gene TRBV19 combines with J gene TRBJ2-3; the match to TRBD2 covers 8 bases. This CDR3 region has 15 residues. V was clipped by 0 bases and J by 5 bases; unmatched bases: 4. The V gene's germline CDR1 is LNHDA and CDR2 SQIVND (reference sequence). In DNA, the CDR3 is TGTGCCAGTAGTATAGACGGGAGGGCCCAAGATACGCAGTATTTT. Protein: CASSIDGRAQDTQYF.

The DNA for the CDR3 is TGTGCCAGCAGATTTTCAGGGGGAGGTGAAAAACTGTTTTTT. It encodes CASRFSGGGEKLFF. The chain joins TRBV6-5 to TRBJ1-4; 7 nucleotides agree with TRBD1. The CDR3 length is 14 residues. Trimming took 6 bases from V and 7 from J; bases not matched to a gene: 8. Germline V gives CDR1 MNHEY, CDR2 SVGAGI.

The gene calls are TRBV5-4 and TRBJ1-2; possible D gene TRBD1, 5 bases. There are 16 residues in the CDR3. Looked up from germline, CDR1 is SGHNT and CDR2 is YYREEE (reference sequence). V was shortened by 0 bases and J by 4 bases, with 16 bases between the two germline ends. The CDR3 sequence: CASSLAGQSEIYGYTF. The CDR3 DNA sequence: TGTGCCAGCAGCTTGGCCGGACAATCGGAAATCTATGGCTACACCTTC.

The J gene is TRBJ1-6, the V gene TRBV28; 7 bases map to TRBD1. The CDR3 covers 16 residues. CDR1 and CDR2 from the germline V gene are MDHEN and SYDVKM. Unmatched junction bases numbered 12, after V lost 6 bases and J lost 7 bases. The CDR3 reads CASRDYSGQQNSPLHF. Written as DNA, the CDR3 is TGTGCCAGCAGGGATTACTCGGGACAGCAGAATTCACCCCTCCACTTT.

This sequence joins TRBV7-6 and TRBJ2-2; the match to TRBD2 covers 13 bases. The trim removed 5 bases at V and 0 bases at J, leaving 6 bases unmatched. Germline V gives CDR1 SGHVS, CDR2 FNYEAQ. This CDR3 spans 18 amino acids. The CDR3 region is CASSPGLAGPANTGELFF. Here the CDR3 DNA reads TGTGCCAGCAGCCCGGGACTAGCGGGGCCGGCGAACACCGGGGAGCTGTTTTTT.

The chain has TRBV7-3 and TRBJ2-1; 10 bases match TRBD2. Losses at the gene ends were 2 bases for V and 10 bases for J; bases not matched to a gene: 5. Germline assignment: CDR1 SGHTA and CDR2 FQGTGA. This CDR3 has 14 amino acids. CDR3 loop: CASSLLAGVGEQFF. The CDR3 DNA is TGTGCCAGCAGCTTACTAGCGGGAGTCGGGGAGCAGTTCTTC.

The chain couples TRBV5-6 to TRBJ1-1; D might be TRBD1 (5 bases). CDR1 is SGHDT and CDR2 is YYEEEE in the germline V gene. This CDR3 contains 14 residues. Trimming stripped 1 base from V and 1 base from J, with 8 bases between. Here the CDR3 reads CASSLWGSNTEAFF. The CDR3 DNA reads as TGTGCCAGCAGCTTGTGGGGCTCGAACACTGAAGCTTTCTTT. Full variable domain (outside the CDR3, taken from reference TRBV5-6 and TRBJ1-1): DAGVTQSPTHLIKTRGQQVTLRCSPKSGHDTVSWYQQALGQGPQFIFQYYEEEERQRGNFPDRFSGHQFPNYSSELNVNALLLGDSALYLCASSLWGSNTEAFFGQGTRLTVV.

The chain has TRBV6-2 or TRBV6-3 and TRBJ1-5; the match to TRBD1 covers 11 bases. The CDR3 runs to 19 residues. The V and J ends lost 5 bases and 0 bases, in that order; junction bases with no gene match: 12. CDR1 MNHEY and CDR2 SVGEGT come from the germline V gene. CDR3 in amino acids: CASSPPGGQGAHSNQPQHF. For the CDR3, the DNA is TGTGCCAGCAGTCCCCCTGGTGGACAGGGGGCTCATAGCAATCAGCCCCAGCATTTT.

This clone was seen once. The chain couples TRBV5-1 to TRBJ2-3; 7 bases are a match to TRBD1. V lost 4 bases and J lost 2; bases outside the gene matches: 10. Germline V lookup: CDR1 SGHRS, CDR2 YFSETQ. CDR3 length equals 16 residues. CDR3 nucleotide sequence: TGCGCCAGCAGCCGGGACAGCGGCGCTCTCACAGATACGCAGTATTTT. Its protein product is CASSRDSGALTDTQYF.